This T cell receptor beta chain originates from a study of blood T cells in healthy people across ages. Study observations and caveats: PBMCs left unsorted prevented a conclusive naive versus antigen-experienced comparison.

To note about this clonotype: Its antigen remains unknown.

Together with a sample-barcoded 5' primer, a J-beta primer mix was included in a second PCR lasting about 7 to 11 cycles. TCRdb processed the 5' RACE reads anew with MiXCR; each CDR3 protein has one entry. The sample carries about 1,500,000 distinct CDR3 sequences, roughly 45% recorded once. Sequenced: blood. The receptor was isolated from a woman aged 18-29 years in good health.

The CDR3 reads CASLGGPGTDTQYF. CDR3 coding DNA: TGTGCCAGCTTGGGGGGCCCGGGCACAGATACGCAGTATTTT. The rearrangement joins TRBV7-2 to TRBJ2-3; possibly TRBD1 or TRBD2 for D (6 bases each). Germline V gene sequence: CDR1 SGHTA, CDR2 FQGNSA. This CDR3 is built from 14 residues. V lost 8 bases, J lost 1 base, and 13 bases lay in between.